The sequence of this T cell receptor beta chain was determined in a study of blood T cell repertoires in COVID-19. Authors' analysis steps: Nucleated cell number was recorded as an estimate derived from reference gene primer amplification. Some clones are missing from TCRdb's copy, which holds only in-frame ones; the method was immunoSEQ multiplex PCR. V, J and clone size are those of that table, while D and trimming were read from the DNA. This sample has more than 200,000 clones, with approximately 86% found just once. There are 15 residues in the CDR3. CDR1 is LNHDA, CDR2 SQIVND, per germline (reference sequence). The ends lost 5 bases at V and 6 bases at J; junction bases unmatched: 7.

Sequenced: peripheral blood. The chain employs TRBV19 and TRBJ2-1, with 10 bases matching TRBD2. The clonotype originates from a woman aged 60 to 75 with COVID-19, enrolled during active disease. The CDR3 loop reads CASSEASGRLNEQFF. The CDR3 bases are TGTGCCAGTAGTGAGGCTAGCGGGAGACTCAATGAGCAGTTCTTC.